The next 21 T cell receptor beta chains were all read from a single sample in a study of blood T cell repertoires in COVID-19 (dated by TCRdb to the early 2020s). Receptor libraries were prepared by the immunoSEQ multiplex PCR assay. TCRdb stores this immuneACCESS table with in-frame sequences only. Part of the clones is absent; in the studies checked, under half of the shortfall reflects unresolved V genes, and no reason is known for the rest. The sample table lists about 90,000 clones, around 87% of them with a count of one. Roughly 15% of the sample rests with the top ten. Sequencing input: peripheral blood. These receptor sequences come from a human donor in a cohort sampled during active COVID-19.

The rearrangement uses TRBV3-1 (or the pseudogene TRBV3-2) and TRBJ1-1; D gene unclear. CDR3 length: 15 residues. V lost 1 base and J 0 bases, leaving 9 bases between the germline ends. CDR1 is LGHDT and CDR2 is YNNKEL in the germline V gene (reference sequence). The CDR3 coding sequence is TGTGCCAGCAGCCAAGGATTCGGTCTGAACACTGAAGCTTTCTTT. Translation: CASSQGFGLNTEAFF.

As concerns this clone: Other DNA sequences in this sample translate to the same CDR3. V usage is TRBV5-1 and J usage is TRBJ1-4; 9 bases fit TRBD1. Germline assignment: CDR1 SGHRS and CDR2 YFSETQ. The V gene end was trimmed by 4 bases and the J gene end by 4 bases; junction bases not matched to a gene: 2. The CDR3 runs 14 residues. This CDR3 reads CASSPGQGNEKLFF. The DNA for the CDR3 is TGCGCCAGCAGCCCGGGACAGGGTAATGAAAAACTGTTTTTT.

This clone was counted at least ten times. V and J are TRBV29-1 and TRBJ2-7; 8 positions match TRBD1. CDR1 and CDR2 (germline): SQVTM, ANQGSEA. After removal of 3 bases from V and 2 bases from J, the junction contained 6 bases not matched to a gene. This CDR3 comprises 14 residues. The CDR3 DNA follows: TGCAGCGTTGATTCCCGGGACAGGCCCTACGAGCAGTACTTC. Translated: CSVDSRDRPYEQYF.

V and J are TRBV14 and TRBJ2-5; D possibly corresponds to TRBD1 (7 bases). Germline V gives CDR1 SGHDN, CDR2 FVKESK. This CDR3 is 16 amino acids long. V shed 3 bases and J shed 5 bases, with 19 bases lying between them. The CDR3 sequence is CASSHPGGGYRETQYF. The CDR3 DNA follows: TGTGCCAGCAGCCACCCAGGAGGGGGCTATCGGGAGACCCAGTACTTC.

This clone was counted a single time. The chain employs TRBV7-2 and TRBJ2-5; 7 bases match TRBD1. CDR1 is SGHTA and CDR2 is FQGNSA in the germline V gene. The CDR3 consists of 15 residues. The V and J ends lost 2 bases and 2 bases, in that order; junction bases with no gene match: 5. The CDR3, as DNA: TGTGCCAGCAGCTTACTCTGGGGACAGCAAGAGACCCAGTACTTC. It is translated as CASSLLWGQQETQYF.

This rearrangement joins TRBV3-1 (or the pseudogene TRBV3-2) to TRBJ2-1; D is undetermined. Trimming cost V 6 bases and J 6 bases, with 12 bases left between them. Germline assignment: CDR1 LGHDT and CDR2 YNNKEL (reference sequence). The CDR3 is made up of 13 amino acids. The CDR3 region is CASRQWPSNEQFF. In nucleotides, the CDR3 is TGTGCCAGCAGACAATGGCCGTCCAATGAGCAGTTCTTC.

This sequence joins TRBV7-9 and TRBJ2-1; TRBD2 might be the D (5 bases). Trimming left V 1 base short and J 4 bases short, with 17 bases between. From germline, CDR1 is SEHNR and CDR2 FQNEAQ (reference sequence). CDR3 length equals 17 residues. The CDR3 region is CASSLEYPRGSYNEQFF. The CDR3 bases are TGTGCCAGCAGCTTAGAATACCCCCGGGGTAGTTACAATGAGCAGTTCTTC.

This chain uses TRBV18 with TRBJ2-7; TRBD1 agrees at 10 bases. The V gene end was trimmed by 1 base and the J gene end by 6 bases; junction bases not matched to a gene: 6. The germline gives CDR1 KGHSH, CDR2 LQKENI. The CDR3 is made up of 15 amino acids. The CDR3 sequence: CASSPQGQGQGEQYF. The CDR3 bases are TGTGCCAGCTCACCACAGGGACAGGGGCAAGGCGAGCAGTACTTC.

The rearrangement uses TRBV28 and TRBJ1-2; TRBD1 matches 11 bases. J gave up 0 bases and V 6 bases, and 3 bases lay outside the gene matches. The V gene's germline CDR1 is MDHEN and CDR2 SYDVKM. CDR3 size: 15 residues. CDR3 nucleotide sequence: TGTGCCAGCAGGACGGACAGGGGGCCTAACTATGGCTACACCTTC. It specifies CASRTDRGPNYGYTF.

The chain carries TRBV19 and TRBJ2-3; D might be TRBD1 (6 bases). The CDR3 has 15 residues. V was clipped by 0 bases and J by 4 bases, with 11 bases between them. Germline values: CDR1 LNHDA, CDR2 SQIVND (reference sequence). The CDR3: CASSIDVQGPDTQYF. The CDR3 DNA sequence: TGTGCCAGTAGTATAGACGTACAGGGACCAGATACGCAGTATTTT.

This chain joins TRBV9 and TRBJ2-2; 12 nucleotides align to TRBD2. CDR1 and CDR2 from the germline V gene are SGDLS and YYNGEE. The CDR3 runs to 19 residues. J gave up 8 bases and V 4 bases, and 18 bases lay outside the gene matches. CDR3 sequence: CASSIPGLAGLVGFGELFF. CDR3 nucleotide sequence: TGTGCCAGCAGCATACCGGGACTAGCGGGTCTAGTGGGGTTTGGGGAGCTGTTTTTT.

This clone is a singleton in its sample. The chain has TRBV4-3 and TRBJ2-3; D possibly corresponds to TRBD1 (5 bases). Trimming removed 0 bases from V and 3 bases from J, with 16 bases in between. CDR1 and CDR2 from the germline V gene are LGHNA and YSLEER. The CDR3 is 17 amino acids. The CDR3 region has the DNA TGCGCCAGCAGCCAAGATTGGAAGGGGTTAGGGACAGATACGCAGTATTTT. Its translation is CASSQDWKGLGTDTQYF.

The CDR3 is CATSRSPHLEGGHGYTF. The CDR3 DNA reads as TGTGCCACCAGCAGGAGCCCCCACCTTGAGGGAGGCCATGGCTACACCTTC. The gene calls are TRBV15 and TRBJ1-2; no definite D call. Trimming stripped 3 bases from V and 6 bases from J, with 23 bases between. The germline V gene has CDR1 LNHNV and CDR2 YYDKDF (reference sequence). This CDR3 has 17 amino acids.

The chain has TRBV30 and TRBJ1-1, with D tentatively TRBD1 (6 bases). Trimming cost V 4 bases and J 5 bases, with 11 bases left between them. This CDR3 has 12 residues. Germline V gene lookup returns CDR1 GTSNPN and CDR2 SVGIG (reference sequence). For the CDR3, the DNA is TGTGCCTGGACCAGGGGTAATACTGAAGCTTTCTTT. It specifies CAWTRGNTEAFF.

The chain joins TRBV12-3 or TRBV12-4 to TRBJ2-7; D perhaps matches TRBD1 (6 bases). V lost 6 bases to trimming and J lost 10 bases, with 19 bases between them. CDR3 size: 13 residues. The CDR3 nucleotides read TGTGCCAGCAGATCCGTGGGGCAGGGACATCAGTACTTC. This encodes CASRSVGQGHQYF.

The V call is TRBV2, the J call TRBJ1-6; 11 nucleotides agree with TRBD1. The germline V gene encodes CDR1 SNHLY and CDR2 FYNNEI. J lost 10 bases, V lost 7 bases, and 18 bases had no gene match. The CDR3 is 18 amino acids. In nucleotides, the CDR3 is TGTGCCAGCACTCTATCGGGGACAGGGGGGCCACCCAGGTCACCCCTCCACTTT. It specifies CASTLSGTGGPPRSPLHF.

CDR3 DNA sequence: TGTGCCAGCAGCTTGCGGGGACAGGGTGACGGCTACACCTTC. This encodes CASSLRGQGDGYTF. The genes are TRBV5-6 and TRBJ1-2; 9 nucleotides agree with TRBD1. The CDR3 totals 14 residues. CDR1 SGHDT and CDR2 YYEEEE come from the germline V gene. V shed 1 base and J 8 bases; nucleotides not matched to a gene: 6.

This clone was detected only a few times. V is TRBV7-3 and J is TRBJ2-1; TRBD2 aligns across 9 bases. The ends lost 6 bases at V and 6 bases at J; junction bases unmatched: 15. Germline values: CDR1 SGHTA, CDR2 FQGTGA. CDR3 length: 17 amino acids. The CDR3 DNA follows: TGTGCCAGCAGTCCTTTAGGGAGGACTAGCGACCCCAATGAGCAGTTCTTC. Protein product: CASSPLGRTSDPNEQFF.

The V gene is TRBV7-8, the J gene TRBJ1-1, with D perhaps matching TRBD1 (5 bases). This CDR3 spans 15 amino acids. Trimming removed 5 bases from V and 4 bases from J, with 17 bases in between. The germline CDR1 and CDR2 sequences are SGHVS and FQNEAQ. The CDR3 loop is CASSPGVSGITEAFF. In nucleotides, the CDR3 is TGTGCCAGCAGCCCAGGAGTGTCAGGGATCACTGAAGCTTTCTTT.

This chain connects TRBV28 to TRBJ1-1; tentative D call: TRBD1 (5 bases). Trimming removed 0 bases from V and 3 bases from J, with 11 bases in between. The V gene's germline CDR1 is MDHEN and CDR2 SYDVKM. This CDR3 is built from 15 residues. CDR3 residues: CASSLWWPGDTEAFF. Here the CDR3 DNA reads TGTGCCAGCAGTTTATGGTGGCCGGGGGACACTGAAGCTTTCTTT.

The chain employs TRBV5-1 and TRBJ1-3; tentative D call: TRBD1 (6 bases). V was trimmed by 4 bases and J by 4 bases, leaving 21 bases between them. CDR3 size: 17 residues. Germline CDR1 SGHRS, CDR2 YFSETQ. DNA for the CDR3: TGCGCCAGCAGCCCTCAGATAGCGGGGGCCGAGGGAAACACCATATATTTT. It encodes CASSPQIAGAEGNTIYF.